Reported below is one TCR beta chain. This sample is drawn from a study of blood T cell repertoires in COVID-19. Study information: Some COVID-19 samples were acute and others convalescent; all came from the United States, Italy and Spain. T cells, B-cell-depleted T cells, or PBMCs provided the cDNA or gDNA that served as material.

The germline V gene encodes CDR1 SGDLS and CDR2 YYNGEE. The V gene lost 7 bases and the J gene lost 6 bases, with 6 bases spanning the gap. The CDR3 runs to 10 residues. In the authors' workflow: Amplifying reference gene primers gave estimates of nucleated cell counts. Sequencing was performed with immunoSEQ multiplex PCR; in TCRdb, only in-frame clones are kept and a portion is missing. V and J calls and clone size are given by that table; D and trimming were obtained from the DNA. The table records 250,000 or so clones, 88% of them present only once. Specimen: peripheral blood. The chain has TRBV9 and TRBJ2-3; no reliable D call. The receptor's source is a man older than 75 with acute or convalescent COVID-19. The CDR3 region is CASRRDTQYF. The CDR3 DNA is TGTGCCAGCCGGCGGGATACGCAGTATTTT.